These 15 T cell receptor beta chains came from one sample sequenced in a study of tumor and adjacent non-tumor tissue in lung cancer (dated by TCRdb to the late 2010s). RNA was isolated from bulk unsorted tissue, and RNA quality was assessed with a NanoDrop ND-1000 and an Agilent 2100. Library prep was done by multiplex PCR. Instrument on record: Illumina HiSeq 2500. TCRbeta libraries were built by three rounds of nested PCR using primers (Table S4), following protocols modified from ARM-PCR. TCRdb reran the public reads through fastp at Q25 and MiXCR, keeping productive beta chains. Merged by CDR3 protein, the rows form single entries marked with the most common genes and DNA. Across this sample there are approximately 71,000 distinct CDR3 sequences, with 60% seen only once. The top ten constitute 20% to 25% of the sample. Input material: lung tumor tissue. The receptors come from a man over 45 with non-small cell lung cancer.

Details on this clonotype: An end of the junction does not agree with germline; a read error may underlie this. The chain couples TRBV28 to TRBJ1-1; D might be TRBD1 (6 bases). Germline assignment: CDR1 MDHEN and CDR2 SYDVKM. The CDR3 length is 16 residues. This CDR3 is CASSQAGRGLATETFF. DNA of the CDR3: TGTGCCAGCAGTCAAGCGGGCAGGGGACTGGCCACTGAAACTTTCTTT.

About this clonotype itself: Just one base apart from a much larger clone, this may be a read error. V and J are TRBV4-1 and TRBJ1-6, with a tentative D call TRBD1 (6 bases). Germline CDR1 and CDR2: MGHRA and YSYEKL. CDR3 length: 15 amino acids. In DNA form, the CDR3 reads TGCACCAGCAGCCAAGACGGACAGCCGCCCGCCACCCTCCACTTT. It is translated as CTSSQDGQPPATLHF.

Regarding this clonotype: This sequence may be a read error, since a much larger clone differs from it by one base. The V and J genes are TRBV6-5 and TRBJ1-2, with TRBD1 identical over 8 bases. From germline, CDR1 is MNHEY and CDR2 SVGAGI. The CDR3 is 20 amino acids. The V segment lost 0 bases and the J segment 4 bases; nucleotides outside the gene matches: 19. CDR3 coding DNA: TGTGCCAGCAGTTACTCTCAGAAGGGACTACAGGGGGGGAACCCCTATGGCTACACCTTC. Encoded protein: CASSYSQKGLQGGNPYGYTF.

This chain uses TRBV6-1 with TRBJ1-1; D is possibly TRBD1 (5 bases). Germline V lookup: CDR1 MNHNS, CDR2 SASEGT. The CDR3 consists of 13 residues. The CDR3 sequence: CTGWGRLNTEAFF. The CDR3, as DNA: TGTACCGGCTGGGGACGGCTGAACACTGAAGCTTTCTTT.

Concerning this clonotype: The final CDR3 position lacks the conserved phenylalanine or tryptophan, pointing to a likely read error. This chain joins TRBV6-5 and TRBJ2-7, with 7 bases aligning to TRBD2. The CDR3 extends over 15 amino acids. CDR1 is MNHEY, CDR2 SVGAGI, per germline. The CDR3 region has the DNA TGTGTCAGCAGTCATGGGACTACAGTAACGGGAGAGCAGTACTCC. It codes for CVSSHGTTVTGEQYS.

To note about this clonotype: A much larger clone is a single base away; this may be a read error. This sequence joins TRBV19 and TRBJ2-7; 10 bases are shared with TRBD1. The CDR3 runs to 15 residues. Germline V gives CDR1 LNHDA, CDR2 SQIVND (reference sequence). The CDR3 loop reads CASTTSGTGVYEQCF. The CDR3 DNA follows: TGTGCCAGCACTACGTCCGGGACAGGGGTCTACGAGCAGTGCTTC. The entire variable domain, with the rest obtained from reference TRBV19 and TRBJ2-7, is as follows: DGGITQSPKYLFRKEGQNVTLSCEQNLNHDAMYWYRQDPGQGLRLIYYSQIVNDFQKGDIAEGYSVSREKKESFPLTVTSAQKNPTAFYLCASTTSGTGVYEQCFGPGTRLTVT.

V gene TRBV2 combines with J gene TRBJ2-7; TRBD1 matches 7 bases. The ends lost 7 bases at V and 3 bases at J; junction bases unmatched: 9. The CDR3 has 14 residues. CDR1 and CDR2 (germline): SNHLY, FYNNEI. The CDR3 loop reads CASMTGTALYEQYF. CDR3 in DNA: TGTGCCAGCATGACCGGGACAGCTCTCTACGAGCAGTACTTC.

Regarding this clonotype: This could be a read error, since a much larger clone is one nucleotide away. The gene calls are TRBV5-1 and TRBJ2-2; possible D gene TRBD1, 6 bases. Germline V gives CDR1 SGHRS, CDR2 YFSETQ. This CDR3 has 16 residues. The CDR3 loop reads CDSSLWAGVNTGELFF. The DNA of the CDR3 is TGCGACAGCAGCTTGTGGGCAGGGGTAAACACCGGGGAGCTGTTTTTT.

This clonotype was observed many times. The rearrangement links TRBV5-6 to TRBJ2-4, with D hard to call. Trimming took off 1 base at V and 8 bases at J, with 10 bases between the two ends. This CDR3 comprises 13 residues. Germline V gene sequence: CDR1 SGHDT, CDR2 YYEEEE. The CDR3 sequence is CASSLLRTDIQYF. The CDR3 coding sequence is TGTGCCAGCAGCTTGCTCCGTACGGACATTCAGTACTTC.

This clonotype is categorized as medium-sized. The genes are TRBV4-1 and TRBJ2-7, with 9 bases matching TRBD2. The CDR3 consists of 15 residues. V lost 1 base to trimming and J lost 5 bases; unmatched junction nucleotides: 6. Germline values: CDR1 MGHRA, CDR2 YSYEKL. CDR3 in amino acids: CASSQGNAGGDEQYF. For the CDR3, the DNA is TGCGCCAGCAGCCAAGGAAACGCGGGGGGGGACGAGCAGTACTTC.

This clonotype has ten or more counts. The rearrangement links TRBV6-5 to TRBJ2-3; D may match TRBD1 or TRBD2 (5 bases each). The CDR3 contains 13 residues. Trimming took off 5 bases at V and 0 bases at J, with 6 bases between the two ends. The V gene's germline CDR1 is MNHEY and CDR2 SVGAGI. The CDR3 nucleotides read TGTGCCAGCAGTAGGGACAGCACAGATACGCAGTATTTT. Translating gives CASSRDSTDTQYF.

Points on this clonotype: This could be a read error, since a much larger clone is one nucleotide away. The rearrangement uses TRBV29-1 and TRBJ2-5; no reliable D call. The CDR3 contains 14 residues. Trimming left V 2 bases short and J 0 bases short, with 10 bases between. Germline V gives CDR1 SQVTM, CDR2 ANQGSEA. CDR3 residues: CSVELSRYQETQYF. The CDR3 DNA reads TGCAGCGTTGAACTATCGAGGTACCAAGAGACCCAGTACTTC.

By sample fraction, this clonotype is large. The chain employs TRBV11-3 and TRBJ2-2; possibly TRBD2 for D (6 bases). Trimming removed 5 bases at V and 7 bases at J, with 14 bases between. Germline V CDR1 and CDR2: SGHNT, YENEEA. The CDR3 loop spans 14 amino acids. The CDR3 protein is CASSPNMRGGELFF. In nucleotides, the CDR3 is TGTGCCAGCAGCCCCAACATGCGGGGCGGGGAGCTGTTTTTT.

Of note for this clonotype: One end of the junction is discordant with germline, which a read error may explain. The chain is built from TRBV6-6 and TRBJ2-4; a weak D match, TRBD2 (5 bases). CDR1 is MNHNY and CDR2 is SVGAGI in the germline V gene (reference sequence). This CDR3 comprises 19 residues. CDR3 coding DNA: TGTGCTAGCAGTTACTCGAATCGTCCGGGATCGGTGGCACTAAACATTCAGTACTTC. Translation: CASSYSNRPGSVALNIQYF.

This chain connects TRBV28 to TRBJ2-7; unclear D gene. This CDR3 has 14 amino acids. V lost 7 bases, J lost 0 bases, and 13 bases lay in between. Looked up from germline, CDR1 is MDHEN and CDR2 is SYDVKM. As DNA, the CDR3 is TGTGCCAGCATTCCCGGTGGAGCCTCCTACGAGCAGTACTTC. Protein product: CASIPGGASYEQYF. The full variable domain, completed using reference TRBV28 and TRBJ2-7, is DVKVTQSSRYLVKRTGEKVFLECVQDMDHENMFWYRQDPGLGLRLIYFSYDVKMKEKGDIPEGYSVSREKKERFSLILESASTNQTSMYLCASIPGGASYEQYFGPGTRLTVT.